Listed here are 6 T cell receptor beta chains from one sample, sequenced in a study of cytomegalovirus exposure and HLA in healthy donors. The PCR had 60 Vbeta and 13 Jbeta primers. The protocol was immunoSEQ multiplex PCR, while the TCRdb copy is restricted to in-frame clones and leaves out a portion. Of around 120,000 clones in the sample, roughly 70% were seen once. Sequencing used PBMCs. The receptors originated from a man aged 35 to 55 in good health and CMV-seropositive.

The chain joins TRBV9 to TRBJ2-5, with D perhaps TRBD2 (6 bases). Trimming stripped 4 bases from V and 0 bases from J, with 10 bases between. The CDR3 sequence is 14 residues long. The germline V gene encodes CDR1 SGDLS and CDR2 YYNGEE. CDR3 bases: TGTGCCAGCAGCCCCCGGGACTACCAAGAGACCCAGTACTTC. Protein: CASSPRDYQETQYF.

V usage is TRBV11-1 and J usage is TRBJ2-5; 9 nucleotides match TRBD2. V lost 1 base to trimming and J lost 0 bases; unmatched junction nucleotides: 0. The CDR3 sequence is 15 residues long. CDR1 is SGHAT and CDR2 is FQDESV in the germline V gene (reference sequence). CDR3 region: CASSLGTSDQETQYF. CDR3 DNA sequence: TGTGCCAGCAGCTTAGGGACTAGCGACCAAGAGACCCAGTACTTC.

The chain is built from TRBV10-2 and TRBJ2-1, with D possibly TRBD1 on 6 matching bases. CDR3 length: 12 residues. CDR1 and CDR2 (germline): WSHSY, SAAADI. Between the trimmed V and J ends, which lost 5 bases and 8 bases, there was a span of 10 bases. In nucleotides, the CDR3 is TGCGCCAGCAGTACAGGGTTGGATGAGCAGTTCTTC. This sequence encodes CASSTGLDEQFF.

This clone occurred a few times. The J gene is TRBJ2-7, the V gene TRBV4-3; perhaps TRBD2 as D (5 bases). Germline V lookup: CDR1 LGHNA, CDR2 YSLEER. The CDR3 sequence is 15 residues long. V was trimmed by 0 bases and J by 4 bases, leaving 13 bases between them. The CDR3 loop reads CASSQDFGILYEQYF. In DNA, the CDR3 is TGCGCCAGCAGCCAAGATTTCGGGATTTTATACGAGCAGTACTTC.

A few counts support this clone. The chain links TRBV4-3 to TRBJ1-5; no clear D gene. The CDR3 totals 15 residues. The ends were cut back, 0 bases at V and 0 bases at J, with 6 bases in the middle. The V gene's germline CDR1 is LGHNA and CDR2 YSLEER. The CDR3 here is CASSQDLSSNQPQHF. DNA for the CDR3: TGCGCCAGCAGCCAAGATCTCAGTAGCAATCAGCCCCAGCATTTT.

The V and J genes are TRBV9 and TRBJ2-1; 9 bases agree with TRBD2. This CDR3 region has 15 residues. The germline V gene has CDR1 SGDLS and CDR2 YYNGEE. The V gene end was trimmed by 3 bases and the J gene end by 1 base; junction bases not matched to a gene: 2. The chain's CDR3 is CASSASGTSYNEQFF. CDR3 coding DNA: TGTGCCAGCAGCGCTAGCGGGACGTCCTACAATGAGCAGTTCTTC.